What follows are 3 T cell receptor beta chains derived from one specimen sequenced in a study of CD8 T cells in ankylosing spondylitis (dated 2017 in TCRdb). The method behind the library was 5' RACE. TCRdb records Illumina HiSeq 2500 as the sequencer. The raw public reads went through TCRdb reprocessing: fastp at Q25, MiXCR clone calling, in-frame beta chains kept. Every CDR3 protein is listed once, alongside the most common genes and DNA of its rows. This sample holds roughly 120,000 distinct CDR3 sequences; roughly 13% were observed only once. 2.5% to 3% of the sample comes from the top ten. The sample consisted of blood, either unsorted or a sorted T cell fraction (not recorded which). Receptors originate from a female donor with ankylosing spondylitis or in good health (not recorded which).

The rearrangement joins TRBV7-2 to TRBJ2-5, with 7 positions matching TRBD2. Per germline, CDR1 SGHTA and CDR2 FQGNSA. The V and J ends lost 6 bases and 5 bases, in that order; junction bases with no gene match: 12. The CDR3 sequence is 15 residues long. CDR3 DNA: TGTGCCAGCAGACCTTCGGGAGGAATGATGGAGACCCAGTACTTC. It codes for CASRPSGGMMETQYF.

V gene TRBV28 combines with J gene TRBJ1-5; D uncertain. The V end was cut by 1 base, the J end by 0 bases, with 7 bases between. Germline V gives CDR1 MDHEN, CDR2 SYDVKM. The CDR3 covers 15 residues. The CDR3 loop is CASSLLGTSNQPQHF. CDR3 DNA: TGTGCCAGCAGTTTATTGGGAACTAGCAATCAGCCCCAGCATTTT. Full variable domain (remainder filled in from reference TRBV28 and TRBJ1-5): DVKVTQSSRYLVKRTGEKVFLECVQDMDHENMFWYRQDPGLGLRLIYFSYDVKMKEKGDIPEGYSVSREKKERFSLILESASTNQTSMYLCASSLLGTSNQPQHFGDGTRLSIL.

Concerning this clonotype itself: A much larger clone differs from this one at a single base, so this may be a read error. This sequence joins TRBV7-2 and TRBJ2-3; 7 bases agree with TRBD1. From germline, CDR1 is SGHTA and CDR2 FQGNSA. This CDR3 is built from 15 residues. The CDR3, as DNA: TGTGCCAGCAGCTTAGGACGGGGTGGGACAGATCCGCAGTATTTT. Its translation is CASSLGRGGTDPQYF.